Following are 12 T cell receptor beta chains from one sample sequenced in a study of T cell repertoires in cytomegalovirus infection. TCRdb re-called the reads with MiXCR, one entry per CDR3 protein. The sample carries approximately 700,000 distinct CDR3 sequences, approximately 40% recorded once. Sequenced sample: PBMCs. These receptors were collected from a human donor in good health (CMV status not recorded). Some clones in this sample may be carry-over from other donors' samples.

This clonotype was picked up a small number of times. This chain links TRBV6-1 with TRBJ2-2; perhaps TRBD2 as D (7 bases). CDR1 is MNHNS and CDR2 is SASEGT in the germline V gene. Trimming cost V 6 bases and J 4 bases, with 18 bases left between them. The CDR3 contains 16 residues. DNA of the CDR3: TGTGCCAGCAGGCCCCGGGGGGCGTATGTCACCGGGGAGCTGTTTTTT. Its protein product is CASRPRGAYVTGELFF.

This clonotype has more than one count but fewer than ten. The rearrangement uses TRBV6-1 and TRBJ2-3; possible D gene TRBD2, 6 bases. From germline, CDR1 is MNHNS and CDR2 SASEGT. The CDR3 runs 16 residues. With 0 bases removed from V and 0 bases from J, the gap between germline ends came to 10 bases. CDR3 bases: TGTGCCAGCAGTGAAGCGGGAGGAGTTAGCACAGATACGCAGTATTTT. This codes for CASSEAGGVSTDTQYF.

The chain carries TRBV27 and TRBJ2-3; either TRBD1 or TRBD2 may fit D (5 bases each). The CDR3 runs 14 residues. From germline, CDR1 is MNHEY and CDR2 SMNVEV (reference sequence). Deletions cut 6 bases from V and 2 bases from J, with 12 bases between. CDR3 nucleotide sequence: TGTGCCAGCAGGCGTGTGGGGGTCACAGATACGCAGTATTTT. Residues: CASRRVGVTDTQYF.

This clonotype was seen only a few times. The chain links TRBV28 to TRBJ2-1; 11 bases map to TRBD2. V dropped 9 bases and J dropped 4; count of bases not matched to a gene: 11. CDR1 and CDR2 (germline): MDHEN, SYDVKM. The CDR3 is made up of 16 amino acids. Here the CDR3 DNA reads TGTGCCAGTACCTACTTAGCGGGAGGGCCGTACAATGAGCAGTTCTTC. It is translated as CASTYLAGGPYNEQFF.

The chain has TRBV5-1 and TRBJ2-2; TRBD1 aligns across 9 bases. The V gene end was trimmed by 7 bases and the J gene end by 5 bases; junction bases not matched to a gene: 9. The CDR3 has 15 amino acids. CDR1 is SGHRS, CDR2 YFSETQ, per germline. CDR3 sequence (DNA): TGCGCCAGCTCCCCGGACAGGGGATATACCGGGGAGCTGTTTTTT. Its protein product is CASSPDRGYTGELFF.

This sequence joins TRBV7-8 and TRBJ2-3; 7 nucleotides align to TRBD2. Germline-derived CDR1 and CDR2 are SGHVS and FQNEAQ. The CDR3 has 17 residues. The trim removed 3 bases at V and 5 bases at J, leaving 14 bases unmatched. The CDR3 nucleotides read TGTGCCAGCAGCTTCAACGGAGCGGGGATAGTGGTAGATACGCAGTATTTT. Translation gives CASSFNGAGIVVDTQYF.

This clonotype was recorded a few times. This sequence joins TRBV7-6 and TRBJ2-3; possibly TRBD1 for D (5 bases). This CDR3 is 14 amino acids long. The V end was cut by 3 bases, the J end by 2 bases, with 9 bases between. Germline V gives CDR1 SGHVS, CDR2 FNYEAQ. The CDR3: CASSFRQNTDTQYF. Written as DNA, the CDR3 is TGTGCCAGCAGCTTCCGACAGAACACAGATACGCAGTATTTT. The variable domain in full, completed from reference TRBV7-6 and TRBJ2-3, reads GAGVSQSPRYKVTKRGQDVALRCDPISGHVSLYWYRQALGQGPEFLTYFNYEAQQDKSGLPNDRFSAERPEGSISTLTIQRTEQRDSAMYRCASSFRQNTDTQYFGPGTRLTVL.

This clonotype was counted only a few times. V is TRBV6-6 and J is TRBJ2-1; a possible D gene is TRBD2 (7 bases). CDR1 is MNHNY and CDR2 is SVGAGI in the germline V gene (reference sequence). Trimming left V 0 bases short and J 9 bases short, with 24 bases between. CDR3 length: 18 amino acids. CDR3 sequence: CASSYSRGGDLRVGEQFF. The CDR3 nucleotides are TGTGCCAGCAGTTACTCAAGGGGGGGGGACCTACGCGTGGGTGAGCAGTTCTTC.

To note about this clonotype: This may stem from a read error, because a much larger clone lies one nucleotide away. The V call is TRBV7-8, the J call TRBJ2-1, with 10 nucleotides matching TRBD1. V dropped 2 bases and J dropped 2; count of bases not matched to a gene: 3. Germline assignment: CDR1 SGHVS and CDR2 FQNEAQ. The CDR3 runs 16 residues. The CDR3 nucleotides read TGTGCCAGCAGCTTAAAAGGACAGGGGGCCTACAATGAGCAGTTCTTC. Residues: CASSLKGQGAYNEQFF.

This clonotype occurred a few times. The rearrangement links TRBV7-2 to TRBJ1-1, with TRBD1 as a possible D gene (5 bases). Trimming pared 3 bases from V and 8 bases from J, leaving 16 bases between. CDR3 size: 14 residues. Germline values: CDR1 SGHTA, CDR2 FQGNSA. The CDR3 region is CASSFFLSEGEAFF. The CDR3 DNA sequence: TGTGCCAGCAGCTTTTTCCTTAGCGAGGGGGAAGCTTTCTTT.

The chain combines TRBV4-2 with TRBJ2-7; TRBD2 agrees at 8 bases. V shed 1 base and J 5 bases; nucleotides not matched to a gene: 7. In germline, CDR1 is LGHNA, CDR2 YNFKEQ. The CDR3 has 15 residues. The CDR3, as DNA: TGTGCCAGCAGCCAAGTCCCGGGAGGGGGAAACGAGCAGTACTTC. It codes for CASSQVPGGGNEQYF.

The rearrangement uses TRBV7-8 and TRBJ1-5; TRBD1 matches 7 bases. V lost 5 bases to trimming and J lost 7 bases; unmatched junction nucleotides: 11. The CDR3 contains 15 residues. CDR1 SGHVS and CDR2 FQNEAQ come from the germline V gene. The CDR3 DNA sequence: TGTGCCAGCAGCACCCAGGGGGGGATTAGCCAGCCCCAGCATTTT. Translated: CASSTQGGISQPQHF.